This TCR beta chain was sequenced in a study of beta chain features in type 1 diabetes. The CDR3 spans 14 residues. V trimming: 8 bases; J trimming: 5 bases; junction bases outside the gene matches: 8. Germline V gene lookup returns CDR1 LNHNV and CDR2 YYDKDF (reference sequence). Study-wide points: All four CD4+ subsets from Type 1 diabetes patients carried moderately but significantly shorter TCRB CDR3s.

The sequenced template was cDNA made from the entire isolated RNA. Generated by immunoSEQ multiplex PCR, the TCRdb table keeps only in-frame clones and is missing some. Of roughly 330,000 clones in the sample, approximately 13% were seen once. In this sample, this clone turned up a few times. The target antigen is unknown. The chain joins TRBV15 to TRBJ2-5, with 10 bases matching TRBD1. The TCR sequence derives from a woman aged 18 to 35 with type 1 diabetes. Sequencing was performed on naive CD4+ T cells from blood. The CDR3 DNA follows: TGTGCCACCGGGAGACAGGGGGCGGGGGAGACCCAGTACTTC. Translation: CATGRQGAGETQYF.